The T cell receptor (beta chain) described here comes from a study of somatic mutations in cytotoxic T cells in rheumatoid arthritis. Study summary: Including V beta1+ cells that were sequenced for TCRB, some T-cell populations stained with V beta antibodies were flow-sorted at nearly 100% purity. Study-wide points: Nobody had found out which antigens the expanded CD8+ clones targeted. Within the rheumatoid arthritis patients, CD8+ clonality went up as age increased (Spearman r ~ 0.49). The same was not true of the healthy controls.

The CDR3 has 15 amino acids. The germline V and J ends were trimmed by 1 base and 1 base, with 10 bases remaining between them. Germline V gives CDR1 SNHLY, CDR2 FYNNEI. Generated by immunoSEQ multiplex PCR, the TCRdb table keeps only in-frame clones and is missing some. The sample consists of 15,000 to 20,000 clones, just under 75% of them appearing once. A note on this clone: As yet, its antigen is unknown.

This chain joins TRBV2 and TRBJ1-2; D gene unclear. This receptor was identified in an adult with rheumatoid arthritis. Sequencing was done on a sample of CD8+ T cells sorted from blood. The CDR3 DNA sequence: TGTGCCAGCAGTGAAGAGGTCACAGTTAACTATGGCTACACCTTC. Protein product: CASSEEVTVNYGYTF.